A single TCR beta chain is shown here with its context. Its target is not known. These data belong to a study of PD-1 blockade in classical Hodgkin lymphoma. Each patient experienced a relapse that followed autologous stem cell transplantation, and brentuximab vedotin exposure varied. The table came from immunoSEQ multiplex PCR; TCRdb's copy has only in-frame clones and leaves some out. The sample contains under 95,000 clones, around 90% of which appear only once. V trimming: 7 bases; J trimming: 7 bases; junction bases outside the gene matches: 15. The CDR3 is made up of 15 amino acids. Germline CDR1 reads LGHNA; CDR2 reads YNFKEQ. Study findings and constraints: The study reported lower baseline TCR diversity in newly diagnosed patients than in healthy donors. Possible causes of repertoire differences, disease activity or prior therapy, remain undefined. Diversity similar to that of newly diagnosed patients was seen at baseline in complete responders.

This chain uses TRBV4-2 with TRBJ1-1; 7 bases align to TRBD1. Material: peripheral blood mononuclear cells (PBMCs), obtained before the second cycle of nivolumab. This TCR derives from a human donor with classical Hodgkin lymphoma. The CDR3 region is CASTQGDREGFEAFF. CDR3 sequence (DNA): TGTGCCAGCACCCAGGGAGACAGGGAAGGATTTGAAGCTTTCTTT.